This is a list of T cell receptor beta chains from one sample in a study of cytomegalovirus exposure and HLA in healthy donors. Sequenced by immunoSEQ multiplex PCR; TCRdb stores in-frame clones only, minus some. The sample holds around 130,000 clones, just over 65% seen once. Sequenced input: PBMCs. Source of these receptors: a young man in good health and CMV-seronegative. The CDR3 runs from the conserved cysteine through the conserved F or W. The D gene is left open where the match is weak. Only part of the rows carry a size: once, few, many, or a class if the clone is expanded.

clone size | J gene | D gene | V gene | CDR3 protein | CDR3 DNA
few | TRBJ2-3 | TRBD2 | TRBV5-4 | CASRELAGGMADTQYF | TGTGCCAGCCGCGAACTAGCGGGAGGGATGGCAGATACGCAGTATTTT
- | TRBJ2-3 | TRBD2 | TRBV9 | CASSLGTSGGAGDTQYF | TGTGCCAGCAGCTTGGGGACTAGCGGGGGAGCAGGAGATACGCAGTATTTT
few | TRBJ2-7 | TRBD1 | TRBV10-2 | CASGTGGYEQYF | TGCGCCAGCGGGACAGGGGGCTACGAGCAGTACTTC
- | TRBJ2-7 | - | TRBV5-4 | CASSLESSYEQYF | TGTGCCAGCAGCTTGGAGAGCTCCTACGAGCAGTACTTC
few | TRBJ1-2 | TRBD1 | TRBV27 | CAIHPTGLHGGQGDLYGYTF | TGTGCCATTCACCCCACCGGGCTTCACGGAGGACAGGGGGACCTCTATGGCTACACCTTC
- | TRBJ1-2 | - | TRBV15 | CATSSPDRRLYGYTF | TGTGCCACCAGCAGCCCAGACAGGAGGCTCTATGGCTACACCTTC
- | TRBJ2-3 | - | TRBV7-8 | CASSSGPSGHPQDTQYF | TGTGCCAGCAGTTCCGGACCGTCGGGACACCCCCAGGATACGCAGTATTTT
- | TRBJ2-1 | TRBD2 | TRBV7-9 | CASSGRLAGGLSSYNEQFF | TGTGCCAGCAGCGGCCGACTAGCGGGGGGCCTGAGCTCCTACAATGAGCAGTTCTTC
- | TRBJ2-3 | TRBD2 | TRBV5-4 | CASSSGSGREWADTQYF | TGTGCCAGCAGCTCGGGTAGCGGGAGAGAGTGGGCAGATACGCAGTATTTT
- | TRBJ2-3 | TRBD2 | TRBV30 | CAWSRGLAGGFDTDTQYF | TGTGCCTGGAGTAGAGGGCTAGCGGGGGGGTTCGACACAGATACGCAGTATTTT
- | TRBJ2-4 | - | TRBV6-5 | CASSRGGVAKNIQYF | TGTGCCAGCAGTCGGGGCGGGGTTGCCAAAAACATTCAGTACTTC
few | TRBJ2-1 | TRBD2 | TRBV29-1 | CSVGRLAENNEQFF | TGCAGCGTTGGACGACTAGCGGAAAACAATGAGCAGTTCTTC
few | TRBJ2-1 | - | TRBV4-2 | CASSPLANLNNEQFF | TGTGCCAGCAGCCCACTAGCTAACCTTAACAATGAGCAGTTCTTC
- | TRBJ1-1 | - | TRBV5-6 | CASSLAGRGCEAFF | TGTGCCAGCAGCTTGGCAGGGCGGGGGTGCGAGGCTTTCTTT
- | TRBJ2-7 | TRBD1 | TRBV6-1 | CASRLTGIRDEQYF | TGTGCCAGCAGGTTGACAGGGATAAGAGACGAGCAGTACTTC
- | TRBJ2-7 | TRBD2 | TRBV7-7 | CASSPREFSYEQYF | TGTGCCAGCAGCCCGCGGGAGTTCTCCTACGAGCAGTACTTC
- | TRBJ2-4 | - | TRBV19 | CASSPSVNIQYF | TGTGCCAGTAGCCCTTCGGTCAACATTCAGTACTTC
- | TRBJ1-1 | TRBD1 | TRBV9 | CASSVNAGTAVTNTEAFF | TGTGCCAGCAGCGTCAACGCCGGGACAGCGGTTACGAACACTGAAGCTTTCTTT
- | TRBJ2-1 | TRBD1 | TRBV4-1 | CASSQEGGGQGAHEQFF | TGCGCCAGCAGCCAAGAAGGAGGTGGACAGGGGGCACATGAGCAGTTCTTC
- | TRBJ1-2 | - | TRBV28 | CASRREARFGYTF | TGTGCCAGCAGGAGGGAGGCCCGCTTTGGCTACACCTTC
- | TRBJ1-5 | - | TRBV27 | CASRRLTNYKVFQPQHF | TGTGCCAGCAGGCGTTTGACCAACTACAAGGTTTTTCAGCCCCAGCATTTT
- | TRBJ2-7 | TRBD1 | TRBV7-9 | CASSQTRDRGLEQYF | TGTGCCAGCAGCCAGACGCGAGACAGGGGGCTCGAGCAGTACTTC
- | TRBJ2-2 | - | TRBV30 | CAWSRRGGELFF | TGTGCCTGGAGTAGGAGGGGCGGGGAGCTGTTTTTT
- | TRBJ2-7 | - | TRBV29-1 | CSVAGSYYEQYF | TGCAGCGTTGCAGGCAGCTACTACGAGCAGTACTTC
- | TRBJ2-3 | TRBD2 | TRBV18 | CASSSTSTSGRAVGDTQYF | TGTGCCAGCTCATCAACCTCTACTAGCGGGAGGGCCGTTGGAGATACGCAGTATTTT
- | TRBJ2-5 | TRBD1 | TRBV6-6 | CASNRDRDSETQYF | TGTGCCAGCAACCGGGACAGGGATTCGGAGACCCAGTACTTC
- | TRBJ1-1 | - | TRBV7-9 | CSSSLGGAEAFF | TGTTCCAGCAGCTTGGGGGGGGCTGAAGCTTTCTTT
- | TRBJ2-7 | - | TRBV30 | CAWSPVTRETTYEQYF | TGTGCCTGGAGTCCTGTCACCAGGGAAACGACCTACGAGCAGTACTTC
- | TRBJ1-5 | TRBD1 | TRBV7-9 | CASSPGGSWGNQPQHF | TGTGCCAGCAGCCCAGGGGGCAGTTGGGGCAATCAGCCCCAGCATTTT
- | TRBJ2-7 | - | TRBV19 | CASSTGSSYEQYF | TGTGCCAGTAGTACAGGGTCCTCCTACGAGCAGTACTTC
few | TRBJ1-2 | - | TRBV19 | CASSMVWDISYGYTF | TGTGCCAGTAGTATGGTTTGGGACATAAGCTATGGCTACACCTTC
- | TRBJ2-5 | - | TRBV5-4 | CASSFGGPKGTQYF | TGTGCCAGCAGCTTTGGAGGGCCGAAAGGGACCCAGTACTTC
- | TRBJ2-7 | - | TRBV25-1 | CASSESGSYEQYF | TGTGCCAGCAGTGAAAGCGGTAGCTACGAGCAGTACTTC
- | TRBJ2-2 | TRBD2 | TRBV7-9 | CASRPAGAANTGELFF | TGTGCCAGCAGACCAGCGGGGGCCGCGAACACCGGGGAGCTGTTTTTT
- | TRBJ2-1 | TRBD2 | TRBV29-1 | CSEGTSGYNEQFF | TGCAGCGAAGGGACTAGCGGATACAATGAGCAGTTCTTC
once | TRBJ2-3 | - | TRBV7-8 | CASSVLVLPDTQYF | TGTGCCAGCAGCGTGTTGGTTCTACCAGATACGCAGTATTTT
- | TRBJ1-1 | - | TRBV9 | CASSVGFSGLNTEAFF | TGTGCCAGCAGCGTAGGATTCTCAGGGCTAAACACTGAAGCTTTCTTT
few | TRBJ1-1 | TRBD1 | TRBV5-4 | CASSLVGRRGDEAFF | TGTGCCAGCAGCTTGGTGGGTCGCAGGGGGGATGAAGCTTTCTTT
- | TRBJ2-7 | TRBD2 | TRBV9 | CASSVGLAGYEQYF | TGTGCCAGCAGCGTGGGACTAGCGGGTTACGAGCAGTACTTC
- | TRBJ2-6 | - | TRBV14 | CASSQVPGRSGANVLTF | TGTGCCAGCAGCCAAGTCCCAGGCCGGTCTGGGGCCAACGTCCTGACTTTC
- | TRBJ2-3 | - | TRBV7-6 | CASSPGLPFGGADTQYF | TGTGCCAGCAGCCCCGGACTACCCTTCGGGGGAGCAGATACGCAGTATTTT
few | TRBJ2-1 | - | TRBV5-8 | CASSLHPSLAAYNEQFF | TGTGCCAGCAGCTTACATCCCTCGTTGGCGGCCTACAATGAGCAGTTCTTC
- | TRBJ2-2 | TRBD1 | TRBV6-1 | CASSAISRGPAGELFF | TGTGCCAGCAGTGCTATCTCAAGGGGGCCGGCCGGGGAGCTGTTTTTT
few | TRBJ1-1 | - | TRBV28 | CASSFRGLANTEAFF | TGTGCCAGCAGTTTTCGGGGTTTGGCGAACACTGAAGCTTTCTTT
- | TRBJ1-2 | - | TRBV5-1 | CASSSLILRGDGYTF | TGCGCCAGCAGCTCCCTGATACTGAGAGGTGATGGCTACACCTTC
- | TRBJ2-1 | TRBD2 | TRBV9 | CASSVAGRVYEQFF | TGTGCCAGCAGCGTAGCCGGGAGGGTCTATGAGCAGTTCTTC
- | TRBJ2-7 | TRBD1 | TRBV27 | CASSSGSGQGLHEQYF | TGTGCCAGCTCCTCGGGGTCGGGACAGGGTCTTCACGAGCAGTACTTC
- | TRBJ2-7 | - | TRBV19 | CASSTAGGREQYF | TGTGCCAGTAGTACCGCCGGCGGGCGCGAGCAGTACTTC
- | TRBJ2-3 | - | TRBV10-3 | CATSMGGPTDTQYF | TGTGCCACCTCAATGGGGGGGCCGACAGATACGCAGTATTTT
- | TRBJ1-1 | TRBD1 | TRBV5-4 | CASSIWTGRVTNTEAFF | TGTGCCAGCAGCATATGGACAGGCCGGGTAACTAACACTGAAGCTTTCTTT
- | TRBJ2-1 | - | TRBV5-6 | CASSLVLRGEQFF | TGTGCCAGCAGCTTGGTCCTACGGGGTGAGCAGTTCTTC
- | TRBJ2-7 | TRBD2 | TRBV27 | CASSGKASGMYEQYF | TGTGCCAGCAGTGGTAAGGCTAGCGGGATGTACGAGCAGTACTTC
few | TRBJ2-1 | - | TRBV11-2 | CASSTEISYNEQFF | TGTGCCAGCAGCACTGAGATCTCCTACAATGAGCAGTTCTTC
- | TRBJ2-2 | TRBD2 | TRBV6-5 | CASGVTSGNTGELFF | TGTGCCAGCGGGGTGACTAGCGGGAACACCGGGGAGCTGTTTTTT
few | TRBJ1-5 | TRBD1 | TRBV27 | CASSPRQGDQPQHF | TGTGCCAGCAGTCCCAGACAGGGTGATCAGCCCCAGCATTTT
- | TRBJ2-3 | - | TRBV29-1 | CSVPLAVTDTQYF | TGCAGCGTGCCTCTAGCAGTGACAGATACGCAGTATTTT
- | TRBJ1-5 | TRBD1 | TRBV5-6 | CASSHYRDRENVNQPQHF | TGTGCCAGCAGCCACTACCGGGACAGGGAAAACGTCAATCAGCCCCAGCATTTT